This is a list of T cell receptor beta chains from one sample in a study of OX40 agonist ivuxolimab in advanced cancers. Some clones are missing from TCRdb's copy, which holds only in-frame ones; the method was immunoSEQ multiplex PCR. The top ten clones hold approximately 14% of a sample with roughly 42,000 clones, approximately 90% of them seen once. This specimen consisted of CD4+ or CD8+ T cells sorted from blood, obtained in a trial of the OX40 agonist ivuxolimab. All receptors derive from an adult with an advanced solid tumor such as melanoma, head and neck, liver or kidney cancer. Both conserved end residues are part of each CDR3. Each record gives: J gene, clone size, D gene, V gene, CDR3 DNA, CDR3 protein. The D gene is left open where the match is weak. Clone sizes are given selectively: once, few, many, or a class where the clone is expanded.

TRBJ2-1 | NA | TRBD2 | TRBV19 | TGTGCCAGTAGTAGACTAGCGGCCAGCTCCTACAATGAGCAGTTCTTC | CASSRLAASSYNEQFF
TRBJ1-1 | NA | NA | TRBV5-4 | TGTGCCAGCAGCTTAGGGGTCGCCCGAGAAGCTTTCTTT | CASSLGVAREAFF
TRBJ1-1 | NA | NA | TRBV19 | TGTGCCAGTAGTAGGTCCTGGAACACTGAAGCTTTCTTT | CASSRSWNTEAFF
TRBJ2-7 | NA | NA | TRBV27 | TGTGCCAGCAGGAAGTCTGCGGCCTACGAGCAGTACTTC | CASRKSAAYEQYF
TRBJ2-1 | NA | NA | TRBV7-9 | TGTGCCTCCAGTGGAGGGGGTCTATACAATGAGCAGTTCTTC | CASSGGGLYNEQFF
TRBJ2-7 | NA | NA | TRBV7-9 | TGTGCCAGCAGCCTCCCGGGGAGCGGCGGTCCCCGTCAATACTTC | CASSLPGSGGPRQYF
TRBJ1-5 | NA | NA | TRBV6-1 | TGTGCCAGCAGGAAGCAAGGACGGAGCGATCAGCCCCAGCATTTT | CASRKQGRSDQPQHF
TRBJ2-1 | once | TRBD2 | TRBV5-6 | TGTGCCAGCAGGGACGGACTAGCGTTGGATGAGCAGTTCTTC | CASRDGLALDEQFF
TRBJ2-7 | NA | NA | TRBV4-2 | TGTGCCAGCAGCCAGCCGCAGGGGACCCCTTCCTACGAGCAGTACTTC | CASSQPQGTPSYEQYF
TRBJ2-5 | NA | NA | TRBV7-9 | TGTGCCAGCAGGTCCCATGAACTCCAAGAGACCCAGTACTTC | CASRSHELQETQYF
TRBJ2-7 | once | TRBD2 | TRBV5-1 | TGCGCCAGCACATCCGGGACTAGCTTAGGCGAGCAGTACTTC | CASTSGTSLGEQYF
TRBJ2-7 | NA | NA | TRBV5-1 | TGCGCCAGCAGCTTGCGGGAGACTTACGAGCAGTACTTC | CASSLRETYEQYF
TRBJ1-2 | NA | NA | TRBV29-1 | TGCAGCGTTAAAATTCTGGGGCAGGGAGATGGCTACACCTTC | CSVKILGQGDGYTF
TRBJ1-1 | NA | NA | TRBV6-6 | TGTGCCAGCAGTCCCACACGGAACACTGAAGCTTTCTTT | CASSPTRNTEAFF
TRBJ2-7 | NA | TRBD1 | TRBV5-6 | TGTGCCAGCAGCCCCGGGACAGAGCCCTACGAGCAGTACTTC | CASSPGTEPYEQYF
TRBJ2-1 | NA | NA | TRBV2 | TGTGCCAGCAGTCCCGTCAAGTCGACTTACAATGAGCAGTTCTTC | CASSPVKSTYNEQFF
TRBJ1-5 | once | NA | TRBV9 | TGTGCCAGCGGGGGGGGCAGTCCCAATCAGCCCCAGCATTTT | CASGGGSPNQPQHF
TRBJ2-3 | once | TRBD2 | TRBV6-5 | TGTGCCAGCAGTCAACTAGCGGGCACAGATACGCAGTATTTT | CASSQLAGTDTQYF
TRBJ2-2 | few | NA | TRBV15 | TGTGCCACCAGCAGAGATGTTGGGCCGCGGGAGCTGTTTTTT | CATSRDVGPRELFF
TRBJ2-7 | once | TRBD2 | TRBV5-6 | TGTGCCAGCAGCCTAGGGACTAGCGTTTCCTACGAGCAGTACTTC | CASSLGTSVSYEQYF
TRBJ2-5 | NA | NA | TRBV5-1 | TGCGCCAGCAGCTCCACAGACAGAGGGTTCCAAGAGACCCAGTACTTC | CASSSTDRGFQETQYF
TRBJ1-1 | NA | NA | TRBV4-1 | TGCGCCAGCAGCCACGGGACCTTGCCGACTGAAGCTTTCTTT | CASSHGTLPTEAFF
TRBJ2-7 | NA | NA | TRBV5-8 | TGTGCCAGCACCCTCAGCCCAGGTCCCTACGAGCAGTACTTC | CASTLSPGPYEQYF
TRBJ1-1 | NA | NA | TRBV11-2 | TGTGCCAGCAGCTTGACCCCGAGAGGGGGTAACACTGAAGCTTTCTTT | CASSLTPRGGNTEAFF
TRBJ2-1 | NA | TRBD1 | TRBV5-1 | TGCGCCAGCAGATCTGGAACCGGGACAGATACTTACAATGAGCAGTTCTTC | CASRSGTGTDTYNEQFF
TRBJ1-6 | NA | NA | TRBV4-3 | TGCGCCAGCAGCCAATCGGGGGATTCACCCCTCCACTTT | CASSQSGDSPLHF
TRBJ2-1 | NA | TRBD1 | TRBV15 | TGTGCCACCAGCGACGTCGACAGGGCATCCTACAATGAGCAGTTCTTC | CATSDVDRASYNEQFF
TRBJ2-2 | NA | TRBD1 | TRBV19 | TGTGCCAGTATGGACAGGGCCCGAACCTCTCTGGGGGAGCTGTTTTTT | CASMDRARTSLGELFF
TRBJ2-3 | NA | TRBD2 | TRBV19 | TGTGCCACCTCCGCCGGGGGGACCGATACGCAGTATTTT | CATSAGGTDTQYF
TRBJ2-7 | NA | TRBD2 | TRBV10-3 | TGTGCCATCAGTGAGTCGGGGACTAGCGGGATCTCCTACGAGCAGTACTTC | CAISESGTSGISYEQYF
TRBJ2-5 | NA | NA | TRBV19 | TGTGCCAGTAGTATGTTCTACCAAGAGACCCAGTACTTC | CASSMFYQETQYF
TRBJ1-1 | NA | NA | TRBV11-3 | TGTGCCAGCAGCTTAGGTGGGGATTGGGCTGAAGCTTTCTTT | CASSLGGDWAEAFF
TRBJ2-2 | NA | TRBD2 | TRBV29-1 | TGCAGCGTTGAAGGTGGGGAGCGGGACAACACCGGGGAGCTGTTTTTT | CSVEGGERDNTGELFF
TRBJ2-7 | NA | NA | TRBV6-5 | TGTGCCAGCAGTTACTCGGCAGGGGGGGCCTACGAGCAGTACTTC | CASSYSAGGAYEQYF
TRBJ1-2 | NA | NA | TRBV9 | TGTGCCAGCAGTCTCTCCTGGGGGGATGGCTACACCTTC | CASSLSWGDGYTF
TRBJ1-1 | NA | NA | TRBV7-8 | TGTGCCAGCAGCCCGATACAGGTCATGAACACTGAAGCTTTCTTT | CASSPIQVMNTEAFF
TRBJ2-2 | once | NA | TRBV19 | TGTGCCACTTCCGGACTCCGTACCGGGGAGCTGTTTTTT | CATSGLRTGELFF
TRBJ2-7 | NA | TRBD1 | TRBV2 | TGTGCCAGCAGTGCGCACTCCGGGACAGGATTCTACGAGCAGTACTTC | CASSAHSGTGFYEQYF
TRBJ2-7 | NA | TRBD1 | TRBV5-1 | TGCGCCAGCAGCTTACCGGGACAGGGGCAACACTACGAGCAGTACTTC | CASSLPGQGQHYEQYF
TRBJ2-5 | NA | NA | TRBV28 | TGTGCCTCCAGGGGATCAAAAGAGACCCAGTACTTC | CASRGSKETQYF